This T cell receptor beta chain was recorded in a study of siplizumab effects on memory and regulatory T cells. Study-wide results and limits: Proliferating CD4+ or CD8+ clones, roughly 75-96% of them, lacked an assignable naive or memory phenotype. Mappable alloreactive CD4+ clones came from Treg cells around 70% of the time on average with siplizumab, against roughly 27% in controls.

Looked up from germline, CDR1 is LNHNV and CDR2 is YYDKDF (reference sequence). Germline trimming cut 3 bases from V and 4 bases from J; bases unmatched to any gene: 3. CDR3 length: 16 residues. Some clones are missing from TCRdb's copy, which holds only in-frame ones; the method was immunoSEQ multiplex PCR. The table has roughly 100,000 clones, 93% seen once. With regard to this clone: Its antigen is as yet unknown.

Sequencing was performed on Tregs sorted from blood. The rearrangement uses TRBV15 and TRBJ2-1; 13 bases line up with TRBD2. The receptor was derived from a human donor in good health. CDR3 protein: CATSRGLAGNYNEQFF. The CDR3 DNA sequence: TGTGCCACCAGCAGGGGACTAGCGGGAAATTACAATGAGCAGTTCTTC.